The 4 T cell receptor beta chains below come from one sample, sequenced in a study of T cells in women clearing cervical HPV infection. Clones were read by immunoSEQ multiplex PCR, and TCRdb kept only the in-frame ones, dropping some. The sample holds about 9,200 clones. Sequences were obtained from blood buffy coat. Receptor source: a woman aged 18-70 years with a cervical HPV16 infection that either progressed to CIN3+ or cleared (not recorded which).

This clone counts as medium-sized by frequency. The read ends 3 residues before the CDR3 terminus; that terminus is restored from the germline J gene. The V and J genes are TRBV19 and TRBJ2-3, with D perhaps assigned TRBD1 or TRBD2 (5 bases each). CDR3 length equals 15 residues. The germline V and J ends were trimmed by 4 bases and 4 bases, with 15 bases remaining between them. Germline V lookup: CDR1 LNHDA, CDR2 SQIVND (reference sequence). The sequenced part of the CDR3 DNA is TGTGCCAGTAGTAGGGGCGCAGGGAGATCAGATACG. Its protein product is CASSRGAGRSDT. The whole CDR3 sequence reads CASSRGAGRSDTQYF.

Comment on this clone: The read terminates 3 residues before the CDR3 end, so the remaining end is supplied by the germline J gene. The V and J genes are TRBV7-3 and TRBJ2-3; 7 bases line up with TRBD2. V lost 5 bases, J lost 8 bases, and 4 bases stayed unmatched. Germline loops: CDR1 SGHTA, CDR2 FQGTGA. The CDR3 has 12 amino acids. This chain's CDR3 is CASSRPGGTQYF. CDR3 DNA (partial): TGTGCCAGCAGCCGCCCGGGGGGTACG.

A note on this clone: The read ends 3 residues early relative to the CDR3; the germline J gene fills the gap. The V call is TRBV5-1, the J call TRBJ2-2; possible D gene TRBD2, 7 bases. The CDR3 length is 16 residues. Looked up from germline, CDR1 is SGHRS and CDR2 is YFSETQ. The CDR3 here is CASSLFSGRGNSPLFF. CDR3 bases read: TGCGCCAGCAGCTTGTTTTCGGGGAGGGGGAATTCACCG.

The covered CDR3 bases are TGTGCCAGCTCACCCCGAAGAGATGAGGGGACC. Protein product: CASSPRRDEGT. The full CDR3 is CASSPRRDEGTQYF. The chain links TRBV18 to TRBJ2-5; the D gene is possibly TRBD2 (5 bases). Coverage ceases 3 residues before the CDR3 finishes, and the germline J gene fills in the end. The ends were cut back, 3 bases at V and 7 bases at J, with 15 bases in the middle. Germline V gives CDR1 KGHSH, CDR2 LQKENI. The CDR3 has 14 residues. The full variable domain, rest sourced from reference TRBV18 and TRBJ2-5, is NAGVMQNPRHLVRRRGQEARLRCSPMKGHSHVYWYRQLPEEGLKFMVYLQKENIIDESGMPKERFSAEFPKEGPSILRIQQVVRGDSAAYFCASSPRRDEGTQYFGPGTRLLVL.